These 24 T cell receptor beta chains were all obtained from the same sample, sequenced in a study of identical twins. MiXCR, applied by TCRdb to the 5' RACE reads, yields one record per CDR3 protein. Of more than 1.5 million distinct CDR3 sequences in the sample, roughly a third were seen once. The specimen was cord blood. These receptors came from a newborn girl in good health.

The rearrangement links TRBV29-1 to TRBJ2-1, with TRBD2 identical over 11 bases. J gave up 4 bases and V 1 base, and 9 bases lay outside the gene matches. Germline values: CDR1 SQVTM, CDR2 ANQGSEA. This CDR3 spans 17 amino acids. As DNA, the CDR3 is TGCAGCGTTGAAGGAGTAGCGGGAGGGCCGGGATACAATGAGCAGTTCTTC. Encoded protein: CSVEGVAGGPGYNEQFF.

Concerning this clonotype: A much larger clone differs from this one at a single base, so this may be a read error. The V gene is TRBV6-2 or TRBV6-3, the J gene TRBJ2-1, with TRBD1 matching over 9 bases. Germline V gene lookup returns CDR1 MNHEY and CDR2 SVGEGT. The CDR3 is 16 residues long. In DNA, the CDR3 is TGTGCCAGCAGTTCTAGACAGGGGGGCTCCTACAATGAGCAGTCCTTC. Translating it yields CASSSRQGGSYNEQSF.

The CDR3 protein is CASRTSGNYNEQFF. CDR3 coding DNA: TGTGCCAGCAGAACTAGTGGCAACTACAATGAGCAGTTCTTC. The chain carries TRBV6-5 and TRBJ2-1; maybe TRBD2 (5 bases). Germline CDR1 and CDR2: MNHEY and SVGAGI. The length of the CDR3 is 14 residues. With 6 bases removed from V and 3 bases from J, the gap between germline ends came to 12 bases.

V and J are TRBV4-2 and TRBJ1-4, with D unresolved. Per germline, CDR1 LGHNA and CDR2 YNFKEQ. V shed 0 bases and J shed 3 bases, with 14 bases lying between them. The CDR3 runs to 17 residues. The DNA for the CDR3 is TGTGCCAGCAGCCAAGATGTGGCCGTCAAGGCTAATGAAAAACTGTTTTTT. It specifies CASSQDVAVKANEKLFF.

The genes are TRBV20-1 and TRBJ1-1; no clear D. The CDR3 consists of 14 residues. The germline CDR1 and CDR2 sequences are DFQATT and SNEGSKA (reference sequence). Trimming removed 0 bases at V and 7 bases at J, with 15 bases between. The CDR3 protein is CSARDLGRRSEAFF. CDR3 DNA: TGCAGTGCTAGAGATCTGGGCAGGCGTAGTGAAGCTTTCTTT.

This clonotype was seen a handful of times. This chain joins TRBV6-5 and TRBJ2-3; D is unresolved. V was trimmed by 6 bases and J by 3 bases, leaving 10 bases between them. This CDR3 comprises 13 residues. CDR1 and CDR2 from the germline V gene are MNHEY and SVGAGI. The CDR3: CASRVGLTDTQYF. Here the CDR3 DNA reads TGTGCCAGCAGGGTAGGGTTGACAGATACGCAGTATTTT.

The genes are TRBV5-6 and TRBJ2-7; 12 positions match TRBD2. Germline V gene data show CDR1 as SGHDT and CDR2 as YYEEEE. This CDR3 contains 16 residues. The V gene end was trimmed by 5 bases and the J gene end by 1 base; junction bases not matched to a gene: 7. CDR3 bases: TGTGCCAGCAGGGAGACTAGCGGGAGAGGATCCTACGAGCAGTACTTC. Protein product: CASRETSGRGSYEQYF. Full variable domain (remainder filled in from reference TRBV5-6 and TRBJ2-7): DAGVTQSPTHLIKTRGQQVTLRCSPKSGHDTVSWYQQALGQGPQFIFQYYEEEERQRGNFPDRFSGHQFPNYSSELNVNALLLGDSALYLCASRETSGRGSYEQYFGPGTRLTVT.

At least ten counts were recorded for this clonotype. The CDR3 DNA is TGTGCCAGCAGCCCGGGACAGAATCAGCCCCAGCATTTT. Translating it yields CASSPGQNQPQHF. The V and J genes are TRBV7-2 and TRBJ1-5; 7 bases are a match to TRBD1. The CDR3 has 13 amino acids. Germline V gene lookup returns CDR1 SGHTA and CDR2 FQGNSA. The V gene end was trimmed by 5 bases and the J gene end by 4 bases; junction bases not matched to a gene: 2.

This clonotype appeared once. An end of the junction differs from the germline gene, which may be a read error. The V call is TRBV7-9, the J call TRBJ2-5; D is possibly TRBD1 or TRBD2 (6 bases each). The CDR3 spans 14 residues. Germline V lookup: CDR1 SEHNR, CDR2 FQNEAQ (reference sequence). The CDR3 is CASSLAGGQEAQYF. The CDR3 region has the DNA TGTGCCAGCAGCTTAGCGGGGGGCCAAGAGGCCCAGTACTTC.

This clonotype was observed a few times. V usage is TRBV11-2 and J usage is TRBJ2-3; 13 bases align to TRBD2. This CDR3 is 18 amino acids long. Germline values: CDR1 SGHAT, CDR2 FQNNGV. After removal of 3 bases from V and 4 bases from J, the junction contained 10 bases not matched to a gene. The CDR3: CASSLRTSGSLYSDTQYF. The CDR3 nucleotides read TGTGCCAGCAGCTTGCGGACTAGCGGGAGTCTATACTCAGATACGCAGTATTTT.

V is TRBV5-1 and J is TRBJ1-1; perhaps TRBD1 as D (5 bases). With 5 bases removed from V and 3 bases from J, the gap between germline ends came to 17 bases. The CDR3 totals 15 residues. Germline assignment: CDR1 SGHRS and CDR2 YFSETQ. The CDR3 nucleotides are TGCGCCAGCAGGGGGACTCCTCCGAGGGACACTGAAGCTTTCTTT. This sequence encodes CASRGTPPRDTEAFF.

The rearrangement joins TRBV4-2 to TRBJ1-1; D gene ambiguous. With 0 bases removed from V and 6 bases from J, the gap between germline ends came to 14 bases. Germline V gene sequence: CDR1 LGHNA, CDR2 YNFKEQ. This CDR3 is built from 15 residues. In DNA form, the CDR3 reads TGTGCCAGCAGCCAAGATTGGCTGGGCAGCTCTGAAGCTTTCTTT. Protein sequence: CASSQDWLGSSEAFF.

With regard to this clonotype: A much bigger clone sits one base away, suggesting this may be a read error. The chain uses TRBV12-3 or TRBV12-4 and TRBJ2-3; weak D call: TRBD2 (5 bases). The CDR3 totals 13 residues. CDR3 region: CASRSTGLDTEYF. As DNA, the CDR3 is TGTGCCAGCAGGTCCACGGGGTTAGATACGGAGTATTTT.

This clonotype was detected a few times. V and J are TRBV10-3 and TRBJ2-5, with unresolved D. CDR3 length: 12 residues. CDR1 ENHRY and CDR2 SYGVKD come from the germline V gene. The V end was cut by 4 bases, the J end by 5 bases, with 8 bases between. DNA of the CDR3: TGTGCCATCAGTGCCCTGAGGGAGACCCAGTACTTC. Its translation: CAISALRETQYF.

V and J are TRBV10-3 and TRBJ2-2; a possible D gene is TRBD2 (5 bases). The V end was cut by 4 bases, the J end by 4 bases, with 10 bases between. This CDR3 has 14 residues. Looked up from germline, CDR1 is ENHRY and CDR2 is SYGVKD. In DNA, the CDR3 is TGTGCCATCAGTGCGGGGATCGTCACCGGGGAGCTGTTTTTT. As protein: CAISAGIVTGELFF.

This clonotype was seen only a few times. The rearrangement joins TRBV5-1 to TRBJ1-1; D gene uncertain. Trimming removed 5 bases from V and 6 bases from J, with 11 bases in between. From germline, CDR1 is SGHRS and CDR2 YFSETQ. This CDR3 has 12 residues. CDR3 sequence: CASSWESAEAFF. The CDR3 coding sequence is TGCGCCAGCAGTTGGGAGTCGGCTGAAGCTTTCTTT.

The V and J genes are TRBV24-1 and TRBJ2-5; 8 bases are shared with TRBD2. J gave up 11 bases and V 7 bases, and 17 bases lay outside the gene matches. The CDR3 is made up of 15 amino acids. Per the germline V gene, CDR1 is KGHDR and CDR2 is SFDVKD. This CDR3 is CATSRLARYGNEQYF. CDR3 DNA: TGTGCCACCAGCCGACTAGCGCGCTATGGCAATGAGCAGTACTTC.

This clonotype has only a few counts. The chain links TRBV3-1 to TRBJ1-2; D uncertain. The CDR3 has 15 amino acids. Trimming stripped 0 bases from V and 1 base from J, with 9 bases between. Germline V gene data show CDR1 as LGHDT and CDR2 as YNNKEL (reference sequence). CDR3 region: CASSQEGIINYGYTF. CDR3 in DNA: TGTGCCAGCAGCCAAGAGGGAATTATTAACTATGGCTACACCTTC.

The chain joins TRBV20-1 to TRBJ2-1, with 13 bases that match TRBD2. The last part of the DNA fits TRBJ2-7 better; the J call may be wrong. Germline V gene sequence: CDR1 DFQATT, CDR2 SNEGSKA (reference sequence). The CDR3 extends over 18 amino acids. CDR3 residues: CSARGGTSGVSSYNEQYF. CDR3 nucleotide sequence: TGCAGTGCCCGAGGGGGGACTAGCGGGGTCAGCTCCTACAATGAGCAGTACTTC.

The gene calls are TRBV20-1 and TRBJ2-3; D gene ambiguous. From germline, CDR1 is DFQATT and CDR2 SNEGSKA (reference sequence). V was pared by 3 bases and J by 2 bases, with 15 bases between. The CDR3 runs 15 residues. The CDR3 protein is CSARGLIRVTDTQYF. CDR3 in DNA: TGCAGTGCTAGGGGTTTAATTAGGGTCACAGATACGCAGTATTTT.

V is TRBV5-1 and J is TRBJ2-5; possibly TRBD1 for D (5 bases). Trimming took 4 bases from V and 11 from J, leaving 15 bases between them. Germline V gene sequence: CDR1 SGHRS, CDR2 YFSETQ. This CDR3 comprises 12 residues. CDR3 region: CASSGHHNEQYF. Written as DNA, the CDR3 is TGCGCCAGCAGCGGACATCACAATGAGCAGTACTTC.

This clonotype was observed a few times. The chain joins TRBV6-6 to TRBJ2-4, with 7 bases lining up with TRBD1. Looked up from germline, CDR1 is MNHNY and CDR2 is SVGAGI (reference sequence). The CDR3 spans 13 residues. Trimming cost V 6 bases and J 13 bases; bases outside gene matches: 12. This CDR3 reads CASSWTGPGAQYF. The CDR3 bases are TGTGCCAGCAGCTGGACAGGTCCTGGAGCCCAGTACTTC.

The chain couples TRBV20-1 to TRBJ2-5; 12 nucleotides align to TRBD2. The CDR3 runs to 13 residues. Germline V gene lookup returns CDR1 DFQATT and CDR2 SNEGSKA (reference sequence). V gave up 7 bases and J gave up 5 bases; unmatched junction bases: 5. Written as DNA, the CDR3 is TGCAGTGGAAGACTAGCGGGAGCCGAGACCCAGTACTTC. Translating gives CSGRLAGAETQYF.

This clonotype turned up a few times. This chain connects TRBV6-6 to TRBJ1-2; 7 positions agree with TRBD1. The CDR3 is 14 amino acids. V dropped 2 bases and J dropped 4; count of bases not matched to a gene: 4. CDR1 and CDR2 from the germline V gene are MNHNY and SVGAGI (reference sequence). The DNA for the CDR3 is TGTGCCAGCAGTTACGTGGGACAGCCCTATGGCTACACCTTC. Encoded protein: CASSYVGQPYGYTF.